The clone carrying this T cell receptor (beta chain) was seen many times. What it binds is unknown. Germline values: CDR1 SGHRS, CDR2 YFSETQ. The CDR3 extends over 13 amino acids. With V trimmed by 4 bases and J by 3 bases, 2 bases remained unmatched. This entry is derived from a study of Graves' ophthalmopathy and Graves' hyperthyroidism. Overall study context: Before any treatment was given, at initial diagnosis, peripheral blood was collected. Study results and caveats: Blood also contained most of the expanded thyroid clonotypes above 0.001 frequency. In separating ophthalmopathy from stable hyperthyroidism, a 13-signature model achieved roughly 90% sensitivity and around 80% specificity.

RNA transcripts yielded amplified TCR beta CDR3 regions. The first-round RT-PCR employed HTBI primers together with the Qiagen OneStep RT-PCR kit. A multiplex PCR was then performed as the second round. TCRdb processed the multiplex PCR reads anew with MiXCR; each CDR3 protein has one entry. The table includes 350,000 to 450,000 distinct CDR3 sequences, approximately 20% detected once. Moderate-to-severe activity, CAS at least 3, NOSPECS at least 4 and duration under 3 months characterized donors with ophthalmopathy. The receptor was derived from a woman younger than 35 with Graves' ophthalmopathy. What was sequenced was peripheral blood. This sequence joins TRBV5-1 and TRBJ1-1; 8 nucleotides line up with TRBD1. The DNA for the CDR3 is TGCGCCAGCAGCGCGACAGGGGACACTGAAGCTTTCTTT. Amino acid sequence: CASSATGDTEAFF.